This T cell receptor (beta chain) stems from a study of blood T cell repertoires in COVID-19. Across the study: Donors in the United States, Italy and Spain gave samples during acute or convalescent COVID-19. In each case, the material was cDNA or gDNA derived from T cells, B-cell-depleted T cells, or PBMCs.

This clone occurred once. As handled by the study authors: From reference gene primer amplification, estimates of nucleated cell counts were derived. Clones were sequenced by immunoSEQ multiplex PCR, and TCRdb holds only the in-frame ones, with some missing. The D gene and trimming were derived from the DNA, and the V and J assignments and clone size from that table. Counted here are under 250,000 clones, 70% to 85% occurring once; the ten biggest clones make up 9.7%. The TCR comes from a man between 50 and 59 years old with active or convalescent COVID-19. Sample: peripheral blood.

CDR3 residues: CASSFGTGPLTSSYNSPLHF. In DNA form, the CDR3 reads TGTGCCAGCAGCTTCGGGACAGGGCCCCTGACGAGCTCCTATAATTCACCCCTCCACTTT. The rearrangement links TRBV5-4 to TRBJ1-6, with 9 bases that match TRBD1. The J segment lost 0 bases and the V segment lost 2 bases, leaving 12 bases of the junction unmatched. The CDR3 spans 20 residues. Germline CDR1 and CDR2: SGHNT and YYREEE (reference sequence). The variable domain in full, with the rest retrieved from reference TRBV5-4 and TRBJ1-6, is ETGVTQSPTHLIKTRGQQVTLRCSSQSGHNTVSWYQQALGQGPQFIFQYYREEENGRGNFPPRFSGLQFPNYSSELNVNALELDDSALYLCASSFGTGPLTSSYNSPLHFGNGTRLTVT.